The entry below gives a single TCR beta chain sequence along with its context. Antigen unknown. The assay was immunoSEQ multiplex PCR, and TCRdb's table has in-frame clones only and misses some. The table includes about 22,000 clones, 82% detected once. Trimming left V 4 bases short and J 2 bases short, with 14 bases between. Germline CDR1 is LNHDA and CDR2 is SQIVND (reference sequence). This CDR3 contains 16 residues. This sample was taken from a study of STAT5B mutations in CD4+ large granular lymphocyte leukemia. Controls came from buffy coats of healthy blood donors. Study-level findings and limits: 8/27 top patient clones versus 2/35 control clones were TRBV06-family. About 26% of private leukemic clonotypes occurred rarely in other patients' non-leukemic repertoires.

This TCR was sampled from a human donor in good health. The material sequenced was CD4+ T cells from blood buffy coats. The V call is TRBV19, the J call TRBJ2-2, with D unresolved. The CDR3 sequence is CASSSFRSINTGELFF. The CDR3 DNA follows: TGTGCCAGTAGTAGTTTCAGGAGTATCAACACCGGGGAGCTGTTTTTT.